This T cell receptor (beta chain) originates from a study of T cell repertoires in cytomegalovirus infection. Study information: Use of recently identified HLA-C-restricted and well-studied HLA-B-restricted CMV epitopes was part of the study. Both CMV infection and a matching HLA type were indicated by public TCR beta signatures.

With respect to this clonotype: What it binds is unknown.

Study-wide findings and caveats: CMV-specific TCR beta clonotypes restricted by HLA-C dominated the ex vivo response. Carriers of CMV and the relevant HLA type were discriminated by public TCR beta frequency.

Via MiXCR, TCRdb re-called the reads, giving one row per CDR3 protein. The sample consists of about 700,000 distinct CDR3 sequences, 30% to 40% of them appearing once. Sequencing was performed on cultured PBMCs, taken from culture after CMV antigen stimulation. This sequence originates from a human donor in good health (CMV status not recorded). Some clones in this sample may be carry-over from other donors' samples.

Here the CDR3 DNA reads TGTGCCAGCAGCCTAGCGGGAGGCCCGGCGGAGACCCAGTACTTC. Translating it yields CASSLAGGPAETQYF. The chain is built from TRBV11-2 and TRBJ2-5, with TRBD2 matching 11 bases. The germline V gene has CDR1 SGHAT and CDR2 FQNNGV. The CDR3 runs 15 residues. Trimming removed 5 bases from V and 5 bases from J; junction bases left unmatched: 7.